The source of this TCR beta chain is a study of CD8 T cells in Susac syndrome. Study conclusions and caveats: As acknowledged by the study, its TCR sequencing and HLA analysis included a relatively small number of individuals.

Those who served as multiple sclerosis controls were treatment-naive patients with stable or active relapsing-remitting disease. CD8+ and CD4+ T cells were negatively isolated; TEMRA cells were FACS-enriched. On this clonotype: The antigen is unknown.

The RNA input was about 0.45 to 1 ug, and it was reverse transcribed with random hexamers. One entry per CDR3 protein results from TCRdb running MiXCR on the immunoSEQ multiplex PCR reads. In the table there are under 150,000 distinct CDR3 sequences, about 90% of which are singletons. This sequence originates from a human donor with multiple sclerosis. Sequences were obtained from CD8+ T cells from PBMCs.

This CDR3 is CASSLSRGNTDTQYF. The CDR3 region has the DNA TGTGCCAGCAGTTTATCAAGGGGGAACACAGATACGCAGTATTTT. The V gene is TRBV27, the J gene TRBJ2-3; D might be TRBD1 (6 bases). This CDR3 region has 15 residues. The V gene's germline CDR1 is MNHEY and CDR2 SMNVEV (reference sequence). V shed 0 bases and J shed 2 bases, with 9 bases lying between them.